A single TCR beta chain is shown here with its context. The antigen remains undetermined. This sample is part of a study of cytomegalovirus exposure and HLA in healthy donors. Findings and limits, study-wide: Another analysis was done later, and it associated roughly 15,000 TCR beta sequences with HLA alleles at 0.05 false discovery rate. Excluded were some V segments that proved indistinguishable, including TRBV6-2 and TRBV6-3. Across donors, sequencing depth was assumed by presence/absence analyses to be roughly uniform. Cytomegalovirus status was reportedly diagnosed by the classifier with high sensitivity and specificity.

The PCR used 60 Vbeta and 13 Jbeta primers. Profiled with immunoSEQ multiplex PCR; TCRdb holds only in-frame clones, not every one. The table shows 100,000 to 150,000 clones, with 60% to 80% occurring only once. V was shortened by 8 bases and J by 2 bases, with 11 bases between the two germline ends. The germline V gene encodes CDR1 SNHLY and CDR2 FYNNEI. This CDR3 region has 13 residues. The TCR comes from a woman in her 50s in good health and CMV-seronegative. Sequenced: PBMCs. J is TRBJ2-3 and V is TRBV2; D perhaps matches TRBD2 (5 bases). As DNA, the CDR3 is TGTGCCAGCTGGGAGCAGAACACAGATACGCAGTATTTT. Its protein product is CASWEQNTDTQYF.